This T cell receptor beta chain came from a study of CD4 and CD8 cells across lung adenocarcinoma regions listed by TCRdb under 2018. Broadly, across the study: To look at intratumor heterogeneity in the T cell receptor repertoire, the study compared tumor centers against tumor margins.

Libraries were prepared through PCR. For sequencing, a HiSeq X Ten was employed. TCRdb reworked the public reads: Q25 trimming with fastp, MiXCR clone assembly, productive beta chains retained. Every distinct CDR3 protein forms one entry, paired with its most common genes and DNA. Here the sample has around 15,000 distinct CDR3 sequences; around 50% occur a single time. About 30% of the sample rests with the top ten. This clonotype has more than one count but fewer than ten. Its antigen is not yet known. Per-base quality was not reported, and no clone a single base away is much larger than it. The donors were patients who had localized lung adenocarcinoma, which is a subtype of non-small cell lung cancer. The samples were taken from the centers of localized lung adenocarcinomas. CD8+ T cells from tumor tissue were profiled separately from CD4+ T cells for TCR repertoire analysis. For CDR1 and CDR2, the germline V gene lists SGHAT and FQNNGV. The CDR3 starts with the cysteine, ends with the phenylalanine, and has 13 residues. Only CDR3 DNA is held: 39 bases, read in frame from base 1. Trimming takes 5 bases from V and 8 bases from J, and the germline ends sit 13 bases apart.

The TCR comes from a female donor with lung adenocarcinoma. The CD4 and CD8 labels of this study may be unreliable. Input material: CD8+ T cells from the center of a lung tumor. The cell subset or site label corresponds to: tumor center region. In this chain, TRBV11-2 is recombined with TRBJ2-1; the D gene is possibly TRBD1, with 6 bases matching. The nucleotide sequence reads TGTGCCAGCAGCCCCTTTGACAGGTATGAGCAGTTCTTC. Its coded protein is CASSPFDRYEQFF.